This entry lists 13 T cell receptor beta chains sequenced from one sample in a study of blood T cell repertoires in COVID-19. Only in-frame clones appear in the TCRdb table, and some are missing; sequencing was by immunoSEQ multiplex PCR. Altogether roughly 230,000 clones are present, approximately 80% being singletons, with the ten largest covering roughly 6.4%. The sample taken for sequencing was peripheral blood. The origin of the receptors is a woman aged 60-75 years with active or convalescent COVID-19.

The chain couples TRBV4-2 to TRBJ1-1; no clear D gene. Trimming cost V 3 bases and J 5 bases, with 10 bases left between them. Germline CDR1 LGHNA, CDR2 YNFKEQ. This CDR3 spans 13 amino acids. The CDR3 protein is CASSHPSRTEAFF. The CDR3 coding sequence is TGTGCCAGCAGCCATCCCTCTAGGACTGAAGCTTTCTTT.

The J gene is TRBJ1-2, the V gene TRBV12-3 or TRBV12-4, with D maybe TRBD1 (6 bases). V lost 10 bases and J 2 bases, leaving 8 bases between the germline ends. This CDR3 region has 11 residues. The CDR3 DNA follows: TGTGCCACCGGACAGAACTATGGCTACACCTTC. Translation gives CATGQNYGYTF.

The CDR3 is CASSQVSSGAGGYTF. The CDR3 coding sequence is TGTGCCAGCAGCCAAGTTTCCTCAGGGGCAGGAGGCTACACCTTC. J is TRBJ1-2 and V is TRBV14; D may be TRBD1 (6 bases). There are 15 residues in the CDR3. V shed 1 base and J shed 8 bases, with 17 bases lying between them. CDR1 and CDR2 (germline): SGHDN, FVKESK.

The chain has TRBV3-1 (or the pseudogene TRBV3-2) and TRBJ2-5; 10 bases line up with TRBD1. V lost 7 bases to trimming and J lost 5 bases; unmatched junction nucleotides: 10. The CDR3 has 15 amino acids. Germline assignment: CDR1 LGHDT and CDR2 YNNKEL (reference sequence). The CDR3 nucleotides are TGTGCCAGCACCCGTCCGGGACAGGGGCCGGAGACCCAGTACTTC. Translation: CASTRPGQGPETQYF.

J is TRBJ1-2 and V is TRBV25-1, with D tentatively TRBD1 (5 bases). The V gene lost 1 base and the J gene lost 7 bases, with 7 bases spanning the gap. Germline CDR1 is MGHDK and CDR2 is SYGVNS. The CDR3 contains 12 residues. The CDR3 spells CASSELGRGYTF. The CDR3 coding sequence is TGTGCCAGCAGTGAATTGGGGCGTGGCTACACCTTC.

The chain uses TRBV5-6 and TRBJ2-3; 7 bases are shared with TRBD2. The CDR3 has 15 residues. Losses at the gene ends were 2 bases for V and 2 bases for J; bases not matched to a gene: 5. The V gene's germline CDR1 is SGHDT and CDR2 YYEEEE. DNA of the CDR3: TGTGCCAGCAGCTTCGGGGGAGGGCCCACAGATACGCAGTATTTT. It codes for CASSFGGGPTDTQYF. The complete variable domain, with remaining parts taken from reference TRBV5-6 and TRBJ2-3, reads DAGVTQSPTHLIKTRGQQVTLRCSPKSGHDTVSWYQQALGQGPQFIFQYYEEEERQRGNFPDRFSGHQFPNYSSELNVNALLLGDSALYLCASSFGGGPTDTQYFGPGTRLTVL.

The V call is TRBV10-3, the J call TRBJ1-2, with D perhaps matching TRBD1 (6 bases). CDR3 size: 13 residues. V shed 0 bases and J shed 8 bases, with 10 bases lying between them. Germline CDR1 is ENHRY and CDR2 is SYGVKD. The CDR3 protein is CAISESYRVGYTF. CDR3 coding DNA: TGTGCCATCAGTGAGTCCTACAGGGTGGGCTACACCTTC.

This clone was detected a few times. The chain combines TRBV9 with TRBJ2-2; D is unresolved. Trimming pared 3 bases from V and 3 bases from J, leaving 9 bases between. This CDR3 region has 14 residues. From germline, CDR1 is SGDLS and CDR2 YYNGEE. The CDR3 bases are TGTGCCAGCAGCGAACACGGGTACACCGGGGAGCTGTTTTTT. Its protein is CASSEHGYTGELFF.

This clone was counted a single time. This chain uses TRBV3-1 (or the pseudogene TRBV3-2) with TRBJ2-1; D is perhaps TRBD2 (6 bases). V was trimmed by 1 base and J by 7 bases, leaving 11 bases between them. Germline V lookup: CDR1 LGHDT, CDR2 YNNKEL (reference sequence). The CDR3 has 14 amino acids. CDR3 sequence (DNA): TGTGCCAGCAGCCAAGCGGGGGAAATAAATGAGCAGTTCTTC. This sequence encodes CASSQAGEINEQFF.

The rearrangement links TRBV3-1 (or the pseudogene TRBV3-2) to TRBJ1-2; D uncertain. The germline gives CDR1 LGHDT, CDR2 YNNKEL (reference sequence). The germline V and J ends were trimmed by 2 bases and 5 bases, with 9 bases remaining between them. This CDR3 has 13 amino acids. The CDR3 coding sequence is TGTGCCAGCAGCCAAATGCTAGAGTATGGCTACACCTTC. It translates to CASSQMLEYGYTF.

This chain joins TRBV19 and TRBJ2-7; 10 nucleotides match TRBD2. The CDR3 is made up of 14 amino acids. In germline, CDR1 is LNHDA, CDR2 SQIVND (reference sequence). With V trimmed by 6 bases and J by 6 bases, 8 bases remained unmatched. The CDR3 DNA reads TGTGCCAGTAGCCCCTCCCTAGCGGGAGTCGAGCAGTACTTC. Residues: CASSPSLAGVEQYF.

The chain uses TRBV6-5 and TRBJ2-1; 16 nucleotides agree with TRBD2. Germline V gene lookup returns CDR1 MNHEY and CDR2 SVGAGI. Losses at the gene ends were 5 bases for V and 11 bases for J; bases not matched to a gene: 6. The CDR3 loop spans 15 amino acids. CDR3 sequence: CASSNLGLAGGQQFF. CDR3 sequence (DNA): TGTGCCAGCAGTAACCTGGGACTAGCGGGGGGGCAGCAGTTCTTC.

The chain links TRBV28 to TRBJ2-1, with D possibly being TRBD1 (7 bases). Germline V gene lookup returns CDR1 MDHEN and CDR2 SYDVKM. The V end lost 5 bases, the J end lost 2 bases, and 13 bases lay between the germline ends. The CDR3 loop spans 15 amino acids. CDR3 in DNA: TGTGCCAGCAGTACAGCCAGGGGGGCCTACAATGAGCAGTTCTTC. This gives the protein CASSTARGAYNEQFF.